Following are 17 T cell receptor beta chains from one sample sequenced in a study of Graves' ophthalmopathy and Graves' hyperthyroidism. Amplification from RNA transcripts yielded the TCR beta CDR3 regions. Scientists carried out first-round RT-PCR using HTBI primers and then a second-round multiplex PCR. TCRdb re-analysed the multiplex PCR reads in MiXCR, keeping a single row per CDR3 protein. The sample holds roughly 1.1 million distinct CDR3 sequences, 35% to 40% seen once. Source material: peripheral blood or thyroid tissue (not recorded which). Receptors were obtained from an adult man with Graves' hyperthyroidism.

This clonotype was observed at least ten times. The genes are TRBV7-6 and TRBJ1-2; 10 nucleotides match TRBD1. The germline CDR1 and CDR2 sequences are SGHVS and FNYEAQ. V trimming: 5 bases; J trimming: 6 bases; junction bases outside the gene matches: 12. This CDR3 is 16 amino acids long. CDR3 residues: CASSARGGQGIDGYTF. Written as DNA, the CDR3 is TGTGCCAGCAGCGCCCGGGGGGGACAGGGGATCGATGGCTACACCTTC.

About this clonotype: A much larger clone sits a single nucleotide away, making a read error possible. The V gene is TRBV7-2, the J gene TRBJ2-7; D perhaps matches TRBD1 (6 bases). Germline V CDR1 and CDR2: SGHTA, FQGNSA. This CDR3 is built from 12 residues. CDR3 coding DNA: TGTGTCAGCGAACAGGGTACCTACGAGCAGTACTTC. This sequence encodes CVSEQGTYEQYF. Full variable domain (rest looked up from reference TRBV7-2 and TRBJ2-7): GAGVSQSPSNKVTEKGKDVELRCDPISGHTALYWYRQSLGQGLEFLIYFQGNSAPDKSGLPSDRFSAERTGGSVSTLTIQRTQQEDSAVYLCVSEQGTYEQYFGPGTRLTVT.

This clonotype was observed many times. CDR3 in DNA: TGCGCCAGCAGCCCCGGACAGGGGTCCGGGGAGCTGTTTTTT. The encoded protein is CASSPGQGSGELFF. This chain links TRBV5-1 with TRBJ2-2, with TRBD1 matching over 9 bases. Germline CDR1 is SGHRS and CDR2 is YFSETQ. The J segment lost 6 bases and the V segment lost 4 bases, leaving 4 bases of the junction unmatched. The CDR3 extends over 14 amino acids.

The chain has TRBV15 and TRBJ1-4, with D possibly matching TRBD1 (5 bases). Trimming pared 0 bases from V and 4 bases from J, leaving 12 bases between. Per the germline V gene, CDR1 is LNHNV and CDR2 is YYDKDF (reference sequence). The CDR3 contains 16 residues. CDR3 protein: CATSRDLGTYNEKLFF. The CDR3 DNA reads as TGTGCCACCAGCAGAGATTTAGGGACGTATAATGAAAAACTGTTTTTT.

About this clonotype: A much bigger clone sits one base away, suggesting this may be a read error. This sequence joins TRBV2 and TRBJ2-5; 13 bases fit TRBD2. The CDR3 consists of 17 residues. CDR1 SNHLY and CDR2 FYNNEI come from the germline V gene. This CDR3 reads CAGSITGTSGNQETQYF. The CDR3 bases are TGTGCCGGCAGTATAACCGGGACTAGCGGGAACCAAGAGACCCAGTACTTC.

The chain recombines TRBV29-1 with TRBJ1-3; 7 positions agree with TRBD1. Germline V lookup: CDR1 SQVTM, CDR2 ANQGSEA. V shed 7 bases, J shed 0 bases, and the junction held 6 bases outside the gene matches. There are 14 residues in the CDR3. CDR3 amino acids: CSGRTGDSGNTIYF. The CDR3, as DNA: TGCAGCGGAAGGACAGGCGACTCTGGAAACACCATATATTTT.

As for this clonotype: A much more abundant neighbour one base away suggests this may be a read error. This rearrangement joins TRBV11-2 to TRBJ2-5; D may be TRBD1 (5 bases). The CDR3 is 14 amino acids. Germline CDR1 is SGHAT and CDR2 is FQNNGV. The CDR3 sequence: CASSLGRREEAQYF. The CDR3 DNA reads TGTGCCAGCAGCTTAGGGCGCAGGGAAGAGGCCCAGTACTTC.

The chain carries TRBV9 and TRBJ2-7; 13 bases are a match to TRBD2. With 3 bases clipped from V and 1 base from J, the junction kept 7 bases outside the gene matches. In germline, CDR1 is SGDLS, CDR2 YYNGEE. CDR3 length equals 17 residues. For the CDR3, the DNA is TGTGCCAGCAGCGACAAGGGGGGACTAGCGGGATCCTACGAGCAGTACTTC. It is translated as CASSDKGGLAGSYEQYF.

This clonotype was seen ten or more times. This sequence joins TRBV2 and TRBJ1-5; 9 bases line up with TRBD1. Trimming cost V 3 bases and J 7 bases; bases outside gene matches: 7. Germline lookup yields CDR1 SNHLY and CDR2 FYNNEI. The CDR3 runs to 15 residues. The CDR3, as DNA: TGTGCCAGCAGTGACTCGGGACAGGGTTTGCAGCCCCAGCATTTT. Translation gives CASSDSGQGLQPQHF.

The chain uses TRBV2 and TRBJ1-5; D possibly corresponds to TRBD1 (5 bases). This CDR3 has 17 residues. Germline-derived CDR1 and CDR2 are SNHLY and FYNNEI. V lost 6 bases to trimming and J lost 0 bases, with 18 bases between them. CDR3 region: CASSHVDTGYSNQPQHF. The CDR3 region has the DNA TGTGCCAGCAGCCACGTGGACACTGGGTATAGCAATCAGCCCCAGCATTTT.

This clonotype was counted at least ten times. J is TRBJ1-1 and V is TRBV19; the match to TRBD1 covers 7 bases. V lost 4 bases and J lost 2; bases outside the gene matches: 7. The CDR3 has 15 amino acids. Germline CDR1 and CDR2: LNHDA and SQIVND (reference sequence). CDR3 sequence (DNA): TGTGCCAGTAGTACCCAAGACAGGGCCAACACTGAAGCTTTCTTT. Translated, it gives CASSTQDRANTEAFF.

The chain couples TRBV7-8 to TRBJ2-5; TRBD1 aligns across 11 bases. Germline V gene data show CDR1 as SGHVS and CDR2 as FQNEAQ. This CDR3 is 15 amino acids long. J was trimmed by 0 bases and V by 8 bases; bases with no gene match: 5. CDR3: CASGGQGGYQETQYF. The CDR3 DNA is TGTGCCAGCGGGGGACAGGGGGGCTACCAAGAGACCCAGTACTTC.

Only one count was recorded for this clonotype. This rearrangement joins TRBV10-3 to TRBJ2-6, with D perhaps matching TRBD1 (6 bases). Looked up from germline, CDR1 is ENHRY and CDR2 is SYGVKD. The CDR3 extends over 16 amino acids. The V gene lost 0 bases and the J gene lost 0 bases, with 6 bases spanning the gap. CDR3 amino acids: CAISESGHSGANVLTF. The CDR3 nucleotides read TGTGCCATCAGTGAGTCGGGACACTCTGGGGCCAACGTCCTGACTTTC.

V gene TRBV7-2 combines with J gene TRBJ1-1; no reliable D call. In germline, CDR1 is SGHTA, CDR2 FQGNSA. V was trimmed by 6 bases and J by 8 bases, leaving 19 bases between them. The CDR3 spans 14 residues. CDR3 nucleotides: TGTGCCAGCAGAACAGTGCGGGGAAGGACCGAAGCTTTCTTT. The encoded protein is CASRTVRGRTEAFF.

The CDR3 reads CARSQANSPLHF. CDR3 coding DNA: TGTGCCAGAAGCCAAGCCAATTCACCCCTCCACTTT. The chain couples TRBV9 to TRBJ1-6, with no clear D. The CDR3 consists of 12 residues. V dropped 8 bases and J dropped 7 bases, with 10 bases sitting between them. Per the germline V gene, CDR1 is SGDLS and CDR2 is YYNGEE.

This clonotype was seen repeatedly, ten times or more. The chain couples TRBV4-3 to TRBJ1-6; D not certain. The length of the CDR3 is 13 residues. The V gene's germline CDR1 is LGHNA and CDR2 YSLEER. The germline V and J ends were trimmed by 5 bases and 10 bases, with 12 bases remaining between them. The CDR3 sequence is CASSAGLRSPLHF. The CDR3 DNA is TGCGCCAGCAGCGCTGGACTGAGGTCACCCCTCCACTTT.

The sample holds many counts of this clonotype. This chain uses TRBV20-1 with TRBJ2-5; 11 bases are shared with TRBD1. The CDR3 extends over 15 amino acids. CDR1 is DFQATT and CDR2 is SNEGSKA in the germline V gene (reference sequence). The CDR3 here is CSADPGQGARETQYF. CDR3 DNA sequence: TGCAGCGCAGACCCAGGACAGGGGGCACGGGAGACCCAGTACTTC.